The entry below gives a single T cell receptor beta chain sequence along with its context. Antigen: not known. The protocol attached unique molecular identifiers to individual cDNA molecules. TCRdb reprocessed the 5' RACE reads with MiXCR, giving one entry per CDR3 protein. The data show some 96,000 distinct CDR3 sequences, with around 13% seen just once and around 2.5% held by the top ten. The sample is drawn from a study of early T cells in non-severe SARS-CoV-2 infection. Whole-study results and caveats: Anti-spike CD8 responses were favored by VDJdb matching, which missed private and CD4 specificities.

The origin of this receptor is an adult who was a healthcare worker with PCR-confirmed SARS-CoV-2 infection or an uninfected control (not recorded which). Sequences were obtained from whole blood.

The CDR3 DNA reads TGTGCCAGCAGTCCCAGAGGCGGTTTCGGGCCAGGTTACGAGCAGTACTTC. Translating it yields CASSPRGGFGPGYEQYF. J is TRBJ2-7 and V is TRBV6-2 or TRBV6-3, with unresolved D. Trimming removed 5 bases from V and 4 bases from J, with 24 bases in between. This CDR3 has 17 residues. The germline CDR1 and CDR2 sequences are MNHEY and SVGEGT.